This T cell receptor (beta chain) was sequenced for a study of blood T cell repertoires in COVID-19 (dated by TCRdb to about 2020). Context from the whole study: Samples covering the acute and convalescent phases of COVID-19 were provided by collaborators in the United States, Italy and Spain. The material from the prospective study consisted of cDNA or gDNA derived from T cells, B-cell-depleted T cells, or PBMCs. The dataset comprised deeply sampled blood TCRbeta repertoires from subjects exposed to, actively infected with, or recovered from COVID-19. The repertoires were released in a freely available public database meant as a resource for research on the immune response to SARS-CoV-2. The samples were drawn from two sources: the first 160 participants of the ongoing ImmuneRACE study, and about 1,300 subjects contributed by 6 global collaborators. A de-identified subject ID, COVID-19 status, age in years and sex were almost always included in the sample metadata. HLA class I and class II types, where available, came from metadata supplied by the sample provider rather than from assay-based typing.

General study outcomes and caveats: The amount of clinical and demographic metadata varied by source and participant and was provided uncurated.

The germline V gene supplies CDR1 LGHNA and CDR2 YNFKEQ. Between the V and J ends, shortened by 4 bases and 5 bases respectively, the junction contains 17 bases. The CDR3 contains 15 residues, cysteine and phenylalanine counted. CDR3 DNA only is kept here, 45 bases in frame from base 1. A word on this clone: Its recognized antigen is unknown. Base qualities are missing; no much larger clone stands one base away.

In the prospective study, participants were about 18 to 100 years old, resided in approximately 25 geographic areas of the United States, and were enrolled through a virtual design. In the prospective study, participants were assigned to cohorts based on the clinical history participants reported in a screening survey and a study questionnaire. Recovered participants in ImmuneRACE Cohort 3 were defined as having two consecutive negative NP/OP PCR tests, clearance from a healthcare professional, or resolution of symptoms. In the prospective study, mobile phlebotomists collected whole blood, serum and a nasopharyngeal or oropharyngeal swab from each participant. Over a roughly two-month period, participants in the prospective study had the option of providing additional blood draws and questionnaires. Blood samples from the prospective study were shipped frozen or at room temperature prior to DNA extraction.

TCRbeta CDR3 regions were amplified from genomic DNA by means of the immunoSEQ Assay, a bias-controlled multiplex PCR. The source study handled its data this way. Within the assay, amplification of reference gene primers was used to estimate how many nucleated cells each sample contained. To quantify the absolute abundance of each unique TCRbeta CDR3 rearrangement, sequence reads were collapsed and filtered. For each sample, productive Simpson clonality was calculated as the square root of Simpson's diversity index across productive rearrangements. Drawn from immuneACCESS, this table holds only the in-frame rearrangements with V and J called that TCRdb kept. Clones are partly lost; checked studies trace under half to an unresolved V gene and leave the rest unexplained. The D gene and trimming were derived from the DNA, and the V and J assignments and clone size from that table. The sample contains 200,000 to 250,000 clones, approximately 86% of them found a single time. Of the sample, roughly 1.6% falls within the top ten clones.

This chain is built from TRBV4-2 and TRBJ1-2, with TRBD1 perhaps the D gene, on 5 matching bases. The material sequenced was PBMCs or T cells enriched from blood (not recorded which). This TCR derives from a woman in her fifties or sixties who had recovered from COVID-19. The nucleotide sequence reads as follows: TGTGCCAGCAGCCTACAGGAACAGGTTTTTTATGGCTACACCTTC. Translated, this gives CASSLQEQVFYGYTF.